A selection of T cell receptor beta chains follows, all from one sample in a study of blood T cell repertoires in COVID-19. The table came from immunoSEQ multiplex PCR; TCRdb's copy has only in-frame clones and leaves some out. The data hold 84,000 or so clones, with around 80% observed a single time. The sample was peripheral blood. These receptors came from an elderly woman with acute or convalescent COVID-19. CDR3s include the opening cysteine and the closing phenylalanine or tryptophan. D genes are given only for firm matches. Clone size is not always given. Where it is, it says once, few, many or a class for expanded clones.

d_gene: .; v_gene: TRBV18; j_gene: TRBJ1-3; abundance: .; CDR3aa: CASSPPKGFSGNTIYF; CDR3nt: TGTGCCAGCTCACCACCGAAGGGGTTCTCTGGAAACACCATATATTTT
d_gene: TRBD2; v_gene: TRBV19; j_gene: TRBJ2-4; abundance: .; CDR3aa: CASSTGTNVAIQYF; CDR3nt: TGTGCCAGTAGTACCGGGACTAATGTTGCCATTCAGTACTTC
d_gene: TRBD1; v_gene: TRBV5-1; j_gene: TRBJ1-4; abundance: .; CDR3aa: CASSGTGGTNEKLFF; CDR3nt: TGCGCCAGCAGCGGAACAGGGGGCACTAATGAAAAACTGTTTTTT
d_gene: TRBD1; v_gene: TRBV29-1; j_gene: TRBJ1-1; abundance: .; CDR3aa: CSVGGTGKAFF; CDR3nt: TGCAGCGTTGGGGGGACAGGGAAAGCTTTCTTT
d_gene: .; v_gene: TRBV6-6; j_gene: TRBJ1-5; abundance: .; CDR3aa: CASSYGPGGGNQPQHF; CDR3nt: TGTGCCAGCAGTTACGGTCCGGGAGGCGGCAATCAGCCCCAGCATTTT
d_gene: TRBD2; v_gene: TRBV18; j_gene: TRBJ2-3; abundance: .; CDR3aa: CASSLGLAGGDTQYF; CDR3nt: TGTGCCAGCTCCCTCGGACTAGCGGGAGGGGATACGCAGTATTTT
d_gene: TRBD2; v_gene: TRBV28; j_gene: TRBJ2-2; abundance: .; CDR3aa: CASKGLVITGELFF; CDR3nt: TGTGCCAGTAAGGGACTAGTGATCACCGGGGAGCTGTTTTTT
d_gene: TRBD1; v_gene: TRBV28; j_gene: TRBJ1-6; abundance: .; CDR3aa: CASSPGDRGNSPLHF; CDR3nt: TGTGCCAGCAGTCCCGGGGACAGGGGTAATTCACCCCTCCACTTT
d_gene: .; v_gene: TRBV6-5; j_gene: TRBJ1-2; abundance: .; CDR3aa: CASSYSGGRIYGYTF; CDR3nt: TGTGCCAGCAGTTACTCCGGGGGGCGGATCTATGGCTACACCTTC
d_gene: .; v_gene: TRBV3-1/TRBV3-2; j_gene: TRBJ2-3; abundance: .; CDR3aa: CASSLRQAKVNTQYF; CDR3nt: TGTGCCAGCAGTCTTAGACAGGCGAAGGTAAATACGCAGTATTTT
d_gene: .; v_gene: TRBV5-4; j_gene: TRBJ2-7; abundance: .; CDR3aa: CASSLGTGVAHEQYF; CDR3nt: TGTGCCAGCAGCTTGGGGACGGGAGTGGCCCACGAGCAGTACTTC
d_gene: .; v_gene: TRBV13; j_gene: TRBJ2-6; abundance: .; CDR3aa: CASSLGQSGANVLTF; CDR3nt: TGTGCCAGCAGCTTGGGACAATCTGGGGCCAACGTCCTGACTTTC
d_gene: .; v_gene: TRBV2; j_gene: TRBJ1-2; abundance: .; CDR3aa: CASSVQGTEGYTF; CDR3nt: TGTGCCAGCAGTGTTCAGGGGACGGAGGGCTACACCTTC
d_gene: TRBD1; v_gene: TRBV18; j_gene: TRBJ1-1; abundance: .; CDR3aa: CASSTEGADTEAFF; CDR3nt: TGTGCCAGCTCGACTGAGGGGGCGGACACTGAAGCTTTCTTT
d_gene: TRBD2; v_gene: TRBV18; j_gene: TRBJ2-5; abundance: .; CDR3aa: CASSPIATSGRETQYF; CDR3nt: TGTGCCAGCTCACCAATTGCAACTAGCGGGAGAGAGACCCAGTACTTC
d_gene: .; v_gene: TRBV7-2; j_gene: TRBJ1-4; abundance: .; CDR3aa: CASSPREGEKLFF; CDR3nt: TGTGCCAGCAGCCCCCGGGAGGGGGAGAAACTGTTTTTT
d_gene: TRBD2; v_gene: TRBV19; j_gene: TRBJ2-3; abundance: .; CDR3aa: CASSIHGTSGRPPSTDTQYF; CDR3nt: TGTGCCAGTAGTATCCACGGGACTAGCGGGAGGCCGCCTAGCACAGATACGCAGTATTTT
d_gene: TRBD2; v_gene: TRBV6-6; j_gene: TRBJ2-5; abundance: .; CDR3aa: CASSYSGGRAQYF; CDR3nt: TGTGCCAGCAGTTACAGCGGGGGAAGGGCCCAGTACTTC
d_gene: TRBD2; v_gene: TRBV19; j_gene: TRBJ2-3; abundance: .; CDR3aa: CASSMYSGIGDTQYF; CDR3nt: TGTGCCAGTAGTATGTACAGCGGGATCGGGGATACGCAGTATTTT
d_gene: .; v_gene: TRBV21-1; j_gene: TRBJ2-7; abundance: .; CDR3aa: CASPRNRGRFNEQYF; CDR3nt: TGTGCCAGCCCTCGGAACAGGGGGCGCTTCAACGAGCAGTACTTC
d_gene: TRBD1; v_gene: TRBV11-2; j_gene: TRBJ2-4; abundance: .; CDR3aa: CASSPDRGGIQYF; CDR3nt: TGTGCCAGCAGCCCGGACAGGGGTGGCATTCAGTACTTC
d_gene: .; v_gene: TRBV6-2/TRBV6-3; j_gene: TRBJ2-5; abundance: once; CDR3aa: CASSYSDSGVRETQYF; CDR3nt: TGTGCCAGCAGTTACTCGGATTCGGGAGTGAGGGAGACCCAGTACTTC
d_gene: TRBD2; v_gene: TRBV19; j_gene: TRBJ2-1; abundance: .; CDR3aa: CASSASGHSYNEQFF; CDR3nt: TGTGCCAGTAGCGCTAGCGGCCACTCCTACAATGAGCAGTTCTTC
d_gene: TRBD2; v_gene: TRBV7-2; j_gene: TRBJ2-7; abundance: many; CDR3aa: CASSFGTSGRYEQYF; CDR3nt: TGTGCCAGCAGCTTCGGGACTAGCGGGAGGTACGAGCAGTACTTC
d_gene: .; v_gene: TRBV27; j_gene: TRBJ2-3; abundance: .; CDR3aa: CASRMDSTPSTDTQYF; CDR3nt: TGTGCCAGCAGGATGGACAGTACACCAAGCACAGATACGCAGTATTTT
d_gene: .; v_gene: TRBV6-5; j_gene: TRBJ1-1; abundance: .; CDR3aa: CATVNTEAFF; CDR3nt: TGTGCAACGGTTAACACTGAAGCTTTCTTT
d_gene: .; v_gene: TRBV18; j_gene: TRBJ2-5; abundance: .; CDR3aa: CASSPESVSGETQYF; CDR3nt: TGTGCCAGCTCACCAGAAAGTGTCAGTGGAGAGACCCAGTACTTC
d_gene: .; v_gene: TRBV10-3; j_gene: TRBJ2-7; abundance: .; CDR3aa: CAINAGTAIYEQYF; CDR3nt: TGTGCCATCAATGCGGGGACGGCGATCTACGAGCAGTACTTC
d_gene: .; v_gene: TRBV18; j_gene: TRBJ1-2; abundance: few; CDR3aa: CASSPPLSANYGYTF; CDR3nt: TGTGCCAGCTCACCACCGCTCTCCGCGAACTATGGCTACACCTTC
d_gene: .; v_gene: TRBV14; j_gene: TRBJ1-6; abundance: .; CDR3aa: CASSQVAGHYNSPLHF; CDR3nt: TGTGCCAGCAGCCAAGTAGCTGGACACTATAATTCACCCCTCCACTTT
d_gene: TRBD1; v_gene: TRBV19; j_gene: TRBJ2-3; abundance: .; CDR3aa: CASSYPAGTGATDTQYF; CDR3nt: TGTGCCAGTAGTTACCCCGCCGGGACAGGGGCAACAGATACGCAGTATTTT
d_gene: TRBD2; v_gene: TRBV27; j_gene: TRBJ2-2; abundance: .; CDR3aa: CASSLSRGLAYTGELFF; CDR3nt: TGTGCCAGCAGTTTATCCCGGGGACTAGCGTACACCGGGGAGCTGTTTTTT
d_gene: TRBD2; v_gene: TRBV5-1; j_gene: TRBJ2-2; abundance: .; CDR3aa: CASSPLAGGNTGELFF; CDR3nt: TGCGCCAGCAGCCCCCTAGCGGGAGGGAACACCGGGGAGCTGTTTTTT
d_gene: .; v_gene: TRBV9; j_gene: TRBJ1-5; abundance: .; CDR3aa: CASSAGGFDGQPQHF; CDR3nt: TGTGCCAGCAGCGCCGGGGGATTTGACGGTCAGCCCCAGCATTTT
d_gene: .; v_gene: TRBV30; j_gene: TRBJ2-5; abundance: .; CDR3aa: CAWSVGGAETQYF; CDR3nt: TGTGCCTGGAGTGTAGGGGGGGCAGAGACCCAGTACTTC
d_gene: TRBD2; v_gene: TRBV7-3; j_gene: TRBJ2-1; abundance: once; CDR3aa: CASSSSGTSGRNEQFF; CDR3nt: TGTGCCAGCAGCTCCTCCGGGACTAGCGGGCGCAATGAGCAGTTCTTC
d_gene: TRBD2; v_gene: TRBV18; j_gene: TRBJ2-7; abundance: .; CDR3aa: CASSPTSGSTYEQYF; CDR3nt: TGTGCCAGCTCACCTACTAGCGGGAGCACCTACGAGCAGTACTTC
d_gene: TRBD1; v_gene: TRBV7-9; j_gene: TRBJ1-4; abundance: .; CDR3aa: CASSSRQGERGEKLFF; CDR3nt: TGTGCCAGCAGCTCAAGACAGGGAGAAAGGGGTGAAAAACTGTTTTTT
d_gene: .; v_gene: TRBV10-3; j_gene: TRBJ2-3; abundance: few; CDR3aa: CAISNVGGADTQYF; CDR3nt: TGTGCCATCAGTAATGTAGGGGGTGCCGATACGCAGTATTTT
d_gene: TRBD2; v_gene: TRBV10-3; j_gene: TRBJ2-3; abundance: .; CDR3aa: CATQTGTSGLTDTQYF; CDR3nt: TGTGCCACCCAAACCGGGACTAGCGGACTCACAGATACGCAGTATTTT
d_gene: .; v_gene: TRBV19; j_gene: TRBJ1-3; abundance: .; CDR3aa: CASRQASGNTIYF; CDR3nt: TGTGCCAGTCGACAGGCCTCTGGAAACACCATATATTTT
d_gene: TRBD1; v_gene: TRBV28; j_gene: TRBJ1-2; abundance: .; CDR3aa: CASSLGQGRSSNYGYTF; CDR3nt: TGTGCCAGCAGCCTAGGACAGGGGCGTTCGTCGAACTATGGCTACACCTTC